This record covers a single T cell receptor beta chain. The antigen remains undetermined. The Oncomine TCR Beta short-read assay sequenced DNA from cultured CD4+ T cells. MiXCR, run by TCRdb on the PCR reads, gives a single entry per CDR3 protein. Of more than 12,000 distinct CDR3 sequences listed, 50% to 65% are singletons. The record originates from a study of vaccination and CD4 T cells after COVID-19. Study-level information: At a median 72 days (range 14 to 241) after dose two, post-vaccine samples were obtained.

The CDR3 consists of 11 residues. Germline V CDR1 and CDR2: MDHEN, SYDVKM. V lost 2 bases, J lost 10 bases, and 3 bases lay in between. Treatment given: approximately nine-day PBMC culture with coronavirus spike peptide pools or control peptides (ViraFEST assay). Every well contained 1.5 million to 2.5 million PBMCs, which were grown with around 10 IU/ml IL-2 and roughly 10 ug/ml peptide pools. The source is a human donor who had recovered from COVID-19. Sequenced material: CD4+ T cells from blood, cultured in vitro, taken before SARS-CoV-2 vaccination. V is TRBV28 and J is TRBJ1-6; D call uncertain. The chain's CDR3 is CASSLRSPLHF. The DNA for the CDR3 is TGTGCCAGCAGTTTACGCTCACCCCTCCACTTT.